This T cell receptor beta chain was sequenced in a study of T cell clusters in autoimmune cytopenias. One tube held mixed TRB-A and TRB-B primer pools for touch-down PCR. With the multiplex PCR reads reprocessed, TCRdb shows one record per CDR3 protein and no DNA. This sample lists about 5,100 distinct CDR3 sequences; its ten largest clones have around a third. CDR1 is LNHDA, CDR2 SQIVND, per germline (reference sequence). CDR3 length: 13 amino acids. TRB was amplified from approximately 230 ng of peripheral blood genomic DNA per sample. Frequency places this clonotype as medium-sized. These records were also assigned to another study, of T cell repertoires in aging, cancer and after chemotherapy.

The chain recombines TRBV19 with TRBJ1-1; TCRdb's D call, TRBD1, is unchecked because there is no DNA. Sequenced input: peripheral blood. This sequence originates from a human donor in good health. The CDR3 sequence: CASSLHRDTEAFF.